A selection of T cell receptor beta chains follows, all from one sample in a study of vaccination effects on CD4 cells after COVID-19. Clones were sequenced by immunoSEQ multiplex PCR, and TCRdb holds only the in-frame ones, with some missing. The sample records 50,000 to 60,000 clones, 55% to 75% being singletons. Antigens for these TCRs are unknown. Sequencing used CD4+ T cells from PBMCs cultured with SARS-CoV-2 spike peptides, obtained before COVID-19 vaccination. Receptors were obtained from a human donor who received a COVID-19 vaccine. Both conserved end residues are part of each CDR3. A D gene is named only where the DNA matches it firmly. Rows may omit the clone size; those that give it use once, few, many or a size class.

v_call: TRBV7-9; clone_size: once; j_call: TRBJ1-4; d_call: -; cdr3_length: 14; cdr3_nt: TGTGCCAGCAGCAGTCGACAAGATAATGAAAAACTGTTTTTT; cdr3_aa: CASSSRQDNEKLFF
v_call: TRBV7-8; clone_size: -; j_call: TRBJ1-5; d_call: -; cdr3_length: 12; cdr3_nt: TGTGCCAGCAGCTTAGCTCTCGGCCACCAGCATTTT; cdr3_aa: CASSLALGHQHF
v_call: TRBV28; clone_size: -; j_call: TRBJ2-7; d_call: -; cdr3_length: 11; cdr3_nt: TGTGCCAGCAGTGTTACCTACGAGCAGTACTTC; cdr3_aa: CASSVTYEQYF
v_call: TRBV28; clone_size: once; j_call: TRBJ2-4; d_call: TRBD2; cdr3_length: 12; cdr3_nt: TGTGCCAGCATGAGGGGAGGGGCCCTTTTGGACTTC; cdr3_aa: CASMRGGALLDF
v_call: TRBV28; clone_size: -; j_call: TRBJ2-1; d_call: -; cdr3_length: 16; cdr3_nt: TGTGCCAGCAGCGGGGGATACAGGGTTTACTACAATGAGCAGTTCTTC; cdr3_aa: CASSGGYRVYYNEQFF
v_call: TRBV12-3/TRBV12-4; clone_size: -; j_call: TRBJ1-2; d_call: -; cdr3_length: 13; cdr3_nt: TGTGCCAGCAGTTTAAGACAGGTCTATGGCTACACCTTC; cdr3_aa: CASSLRQVYGYTF
v_call: TRBV2; clone_size: -; j_call: TRBJ1-4; d_call: TRBD1; cdr3_length: 17; cdr3_nt: TGTGCCAGCAGCCCTAACAGGGGGGCTACAACTAATGAAAAACTGTTTTTT; cdr3_aa: CASSPNRGATTNEKLFF
v_call: TRBV9; clone_size: -; j_call: TRBJ1-6; d_call: -; cdr3_length: 12; cdr3_nt: TGTGCCAGCAGCGAGGGCGATTCACCCCTCCACTTT; cdr3_aa: CASSEGDSPLHF
v_call: TRBV11-2; clone_size: few; j_call: TRBJ2-1; d_call: TRBD1; cdr3_length: 14; cdr3_nt: TGTGCCAGCAGCTCGCCGGGACAGCGTAATGAGCAGTTCTTC; cdr3_aa: CASSSPGQRNEQFF
v_call: TRBV19; clone_size: -; j_call: TRBJ2-7; d_call: TRBD1; cdr3_length: 12; cdr3_nt: TGTGCCACTGGACAGGGGTCCTACGAGCAGTACTTC; cdr3_aa: CATGQGSYEQYF
v_call: TRBV4-1; clone_size: -; j_call: TRBJ1-6; d_call: TRBD1; cdr3_length: 14; cdr3_nt: TGCGCCAGCAGCCCATGGACAGGGGGGTCACCCCTCCACTTT; cdr3_aa: CASSPWTGGSPLHF
v_call: TRBV5-1; clone_size: once; j_call: TRBJ1-1; d_call: -; cdr3_length: 11; cdr3_nt: TGCGCCAGCAGCTCTGAAACTGAAGCTTTCTTT; cdr3_aa: CASSSETEAFF
v_call: TRBV7-2; clone_size: -; j_call: TRBJ2-7; d_call: TRBD1; cdr3_length: 15; cdr3_nt: TGTGCCAGCAGCTTAACCACCGGGACAGACTACGAGCAGTACTTC; cdr3_aa: CASSLTTGTDYEQYF
v_call: TRBV5-4; clone_size: -; j_call: TRBJ2-5; d_call: TRBD1; cdr3_length: 14; cdr3_nt: TGTGCCAGCAGCGCAGGGACAGGTCAAGAGACCCAGTACTTC; cdr3_aa: CASSAGTGQETQYF
v_call: TRBV11-2; clone_size: -; j_call: TRBJ2-7; d_call: TRBD1; cdr3_length: 14; cdr3_nt: TGTGCCAGCAGCTCCACTCGGACAGGTGACGAGCAGTACTTC; cdr3_aa: CASSSTRTGDEQYF
v_call: TRBV5-4; clone_size: few; j_call: TRBJ1-5; d_call: -; cdr3_length: 14; cdr3_nt: TGTGCCACCGTGACAGGAGTAAGCAATCAGCCCCAGCATTTT; cdr3_aa: CATVTGVSNQPQHF
v_call: TRBV14; clone_size: -; j_call: TRBJ1-5; d_call: TRBD1; cdr3_length: 19; cdr3_nt: TGTGCCAGCAGCCAGAGGGGAACAGGGGATAGGTATAGCAATCAGCCCCAGCATTTT; cdr3_aa: CASSQRGTGDRYSNQPQHF
v_call: TRBV30; clone_size: few; j_call: TRBJ1-2; d_call: -; cdr3_length: 14; cdr3_nt: TGTGCCTGGAGTGTAGAGAGGGGATGGGGCGGCTACACCTTC; cdr3_aa: CAWSVERGWGGYTF